This TCR beta chain was identified in a study of Ad26.COV2.S vaccination and SARS-CoV-2 variants. Treatment reported: roughly 19 received Ad26.COV2.S at low or high dose, single or two shots; 5 received placebo; per-sample allocation not given. It was on day 63 after the first vaccine or placebo injection that samples were taken. CDR1 and CDR2 (germline): SGHRS, YFSETQ. The CDR3 extends over 13 amino acids. V lost 0 bases and J 3 bases, leaving 7 bases between the germline ends. TCRdb keeps only in-frame clones here, not all; method: immunoSEQ multiplex PCR. The sample carries 410,000 or so clones, 75% to 95% recorded once.

This specimen was peripheral blood, taken in a trial of Ad26.COV2.S vaccine versus placebo. The V gene is TRBV5-1, the J gene TRBJ2-7, with no clear D. The receptor was derived from a person aged 18-60 years who received the Ad26.COV2.S COVID-19 vaccine or a placebo. CDR3 residues: CASSLDHDYEQYF. The DNA of the CDR3 is TGCGCCAGCAGCTTGGATCATGACTACGAGCAGTACTTC.